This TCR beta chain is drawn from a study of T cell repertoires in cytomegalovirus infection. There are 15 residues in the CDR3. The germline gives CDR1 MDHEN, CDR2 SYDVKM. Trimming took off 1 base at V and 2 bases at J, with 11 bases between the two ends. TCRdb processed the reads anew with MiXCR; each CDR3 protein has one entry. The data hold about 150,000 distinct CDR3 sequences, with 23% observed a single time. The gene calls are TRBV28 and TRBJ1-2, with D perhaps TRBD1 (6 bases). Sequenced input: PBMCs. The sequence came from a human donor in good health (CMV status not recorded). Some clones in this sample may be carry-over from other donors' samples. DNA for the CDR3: TGTGCCAGCAGTTTATTAGGGGACACAAACTATGGCTACACCTTC. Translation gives CASSLLGDTNYGYTF.